The sample holds many counts of the clone carrying this T cell receptor beta chain. The target antigen is unknown. TCRdb used MiXCR to reprocess the reads, holding one entry per CDR3 protein. The sample holds a few hundred thousand distinct CDR3 sequences, about a sixth seen once. The sample belongs to a study of T cell repertoires in cytomegalovirus infection. Study observations and caveats: CMV carriers with the relevant HLA were identified by cumulative public TCR beta family frequency.

The CDR3 is 12 amino acids. V was shortened by 3 bases and J by 5 bases, with 5 bases between the two germline ends. The sequence came from a human donor in good health (CMV status not recorded). Some clones in this sample may be carry-over from other donors' samples. The chain uses TRBV12-3 or TRBV12-4 and TRBJ1-3; the D is unclear. The source material was PBMCs. CDR3 loop: CASSLVRNTIYF. The CDR3 nucleotides are TGTGCCAGCAGTTTGGTTCGAAACACCATATATTTT.